This TCR beta chain was recorded in a study of beta chain features in type 1 diabetes. Study in general: Examination covered around 98,000,000 sorted cells spanning all samples.

The CDR3 is 13 amino acids. V was pared by 5 bases and J by 6 bases, with 6 bases of the junction left unmatched. Germline CDR1 LNHDA, CDR2 SQIVND (reference sequence). Regarding the study as a whole: Patients showed naive, central memory and Treg TCRB repertoires that appeared more similar than those of healthy donors. TCRB CDR3s were moderately but significantly shorter in Type 1 diabetes patients in all four CD4+ subsets.

In this sample, this clone turned up a few times. Its antigen remains unidentified. cDNA synthesis used the whole RNA isolate, giving expressed TCRB sequences. Sequencing was performed with immunoSEQ multiplex PCR; in TCRdb, only in-frame clones are kept and a portion is missing. The sample lists approximately 730,000 clones, roughly 12% seen once, with less than 0.025% in the top ten. The TCR was taken from a man aged 18 to 30 with type 1 diabetes. The genes are TRBV19 and TRBJ1-2; TRBD1 matches 7 bases. Material for sequencing was naive CD4+ T cells from blood. Here the CDR3 reads CASSVTGIHGYTF. CDR3 bases: TGTGCCAGTAGTGTGACAGGGATTCATGGCTACACCTTC.